This T cell receptor beta chain is drawn from a study of control samples from healthy donors and cancer patients. Some clones are missing from TCRdb's copy, which holds only in-frame ones; the method was immunoSEQ multiplex PCR. The table has fewer than 200,000 clones, roughly 95% seen once; the top ten hold 4.1%. This CDR3 spans 13 amino acids. The germline gives CDR1 SNHLY, CDR2 FYNNEI. Trimming pared 6 bases from V and 7 bases from J, leaving 12 bases between. The chain carries TRBV2 and TRBJ1-4, with D possibly TRBD1 on 6 matching bases. This clonotype was obtained from a woman aged 55-69 years in good health. The sample comprised blood. The CDR3 bases are TGTGCCAGCAGGGGGGCCGTAGGTGAAAAACTGTTTTTT. It is translated as CASRGAVGEKLFF.